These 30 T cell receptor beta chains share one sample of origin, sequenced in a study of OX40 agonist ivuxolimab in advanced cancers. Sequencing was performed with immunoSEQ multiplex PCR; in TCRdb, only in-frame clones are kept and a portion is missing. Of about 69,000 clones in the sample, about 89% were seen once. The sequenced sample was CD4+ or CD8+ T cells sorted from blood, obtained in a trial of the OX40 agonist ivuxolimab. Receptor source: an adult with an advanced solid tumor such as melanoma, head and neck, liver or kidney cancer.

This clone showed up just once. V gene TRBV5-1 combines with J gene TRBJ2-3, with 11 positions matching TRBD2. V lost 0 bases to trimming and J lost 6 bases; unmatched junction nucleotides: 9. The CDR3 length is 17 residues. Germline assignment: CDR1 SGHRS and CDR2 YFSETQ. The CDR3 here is CASSLVERLAGFDTQYF. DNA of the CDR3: TGCGCCAGCAGCTTGGTCGAGAGACTAGCGGGATTTGATACGCAGTATTTT.

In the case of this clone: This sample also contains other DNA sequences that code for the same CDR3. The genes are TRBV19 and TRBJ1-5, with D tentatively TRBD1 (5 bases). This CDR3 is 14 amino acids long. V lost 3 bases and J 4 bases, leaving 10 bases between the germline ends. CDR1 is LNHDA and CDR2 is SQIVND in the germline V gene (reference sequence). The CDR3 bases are TGTGCCAGTAGTATTGGTCAGGGTAATCAGCCCCAGCATTTT. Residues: CASSIGQGNQPQHF.

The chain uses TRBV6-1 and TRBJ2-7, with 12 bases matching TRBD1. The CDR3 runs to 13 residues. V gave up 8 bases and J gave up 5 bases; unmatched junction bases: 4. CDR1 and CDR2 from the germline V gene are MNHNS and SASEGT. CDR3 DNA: TGTGCCAGCGTTGGGACAGGGGGCCACGAGCAGTACTTC. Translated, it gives CASVGTGGHEQYF.

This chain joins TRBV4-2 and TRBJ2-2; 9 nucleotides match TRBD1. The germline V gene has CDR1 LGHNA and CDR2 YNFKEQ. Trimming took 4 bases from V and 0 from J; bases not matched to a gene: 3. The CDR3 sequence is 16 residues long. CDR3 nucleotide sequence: TGTGCCAGCAGCCTGGGACAGGGTTCGAACACCGGGGAGCTGTTTTTT. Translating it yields CASSLGQGSNTGELFF.

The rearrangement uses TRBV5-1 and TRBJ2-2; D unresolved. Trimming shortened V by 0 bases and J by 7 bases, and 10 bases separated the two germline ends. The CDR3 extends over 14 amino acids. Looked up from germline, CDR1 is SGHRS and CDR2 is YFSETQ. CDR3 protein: CASSLAAVIGELFF. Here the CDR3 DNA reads TGCGCCAGCAGCTTGGCCGCAGTTATCGGGGAGCTGTTTTTT.

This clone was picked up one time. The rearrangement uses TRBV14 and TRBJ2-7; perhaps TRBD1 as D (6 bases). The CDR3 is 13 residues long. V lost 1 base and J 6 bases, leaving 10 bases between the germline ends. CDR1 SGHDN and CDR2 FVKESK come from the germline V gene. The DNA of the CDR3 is TGTGCCAGCAGCCAAGTCAGGGGCACCGAGCAGTACTTC. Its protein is CASSQVRGTEQYF.

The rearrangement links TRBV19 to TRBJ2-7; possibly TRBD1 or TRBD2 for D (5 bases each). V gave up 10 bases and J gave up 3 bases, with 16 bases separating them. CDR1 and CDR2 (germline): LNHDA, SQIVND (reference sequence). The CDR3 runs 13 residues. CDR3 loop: CATGPTGLYEQYF. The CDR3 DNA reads TGTGCCACTGGACCCACGGGGCTCTACGAGCAGTACTTC.

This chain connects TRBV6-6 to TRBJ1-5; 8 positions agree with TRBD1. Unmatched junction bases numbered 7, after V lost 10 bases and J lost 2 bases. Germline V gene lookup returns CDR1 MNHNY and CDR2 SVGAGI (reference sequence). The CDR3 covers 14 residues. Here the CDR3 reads CATKQGGGNQPQHF. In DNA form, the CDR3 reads TGTGCCACCAAACAGGGGGGGGGCAATCAGCCCCAGCATTTT.

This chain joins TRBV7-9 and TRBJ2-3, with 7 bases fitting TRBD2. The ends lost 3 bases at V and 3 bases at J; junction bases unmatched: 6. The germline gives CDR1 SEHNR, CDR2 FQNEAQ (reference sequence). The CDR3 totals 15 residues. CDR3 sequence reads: CASSFLGGSTDTQYF. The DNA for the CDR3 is TGTGCCAGCAGCTTCCTGGGCGGGAGTACAGATACGCAGTATTTT.

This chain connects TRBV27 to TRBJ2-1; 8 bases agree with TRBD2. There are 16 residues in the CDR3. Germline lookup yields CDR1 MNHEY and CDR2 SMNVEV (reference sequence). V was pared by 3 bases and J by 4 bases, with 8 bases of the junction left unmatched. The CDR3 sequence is CASSLRTGTSYNEQFF. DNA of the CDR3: TGTGCCAGCAGTTTGCGAACCGGGACTAGTTACAATGAGCAGTTCTTC.

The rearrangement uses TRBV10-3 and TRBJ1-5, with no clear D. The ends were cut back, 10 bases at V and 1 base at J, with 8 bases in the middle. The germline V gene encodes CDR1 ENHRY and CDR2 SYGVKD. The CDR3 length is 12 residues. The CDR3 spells CATSGSNQPQHF. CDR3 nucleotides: TGTGCCACCAGCGGGAGCAATCAGCCCCAGCATTTT.

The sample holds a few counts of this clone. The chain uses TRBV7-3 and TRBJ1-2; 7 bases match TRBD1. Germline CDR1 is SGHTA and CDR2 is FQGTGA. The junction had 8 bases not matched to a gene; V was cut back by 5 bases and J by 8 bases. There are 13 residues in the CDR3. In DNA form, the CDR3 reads TGTGCCAGCAGCAACGACAGGGTTAGGGGCTACACCTTC. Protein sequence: CASSNDRVRGYTF.

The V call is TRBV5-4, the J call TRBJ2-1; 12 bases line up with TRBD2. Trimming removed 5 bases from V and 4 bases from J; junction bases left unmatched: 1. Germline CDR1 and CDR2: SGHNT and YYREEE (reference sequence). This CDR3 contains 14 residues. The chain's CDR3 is CASRGLAGYNEQFF. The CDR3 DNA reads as TGTGCCAGCAGAGGACTAGCGGGATACAATGAGCAGTTCTTC.

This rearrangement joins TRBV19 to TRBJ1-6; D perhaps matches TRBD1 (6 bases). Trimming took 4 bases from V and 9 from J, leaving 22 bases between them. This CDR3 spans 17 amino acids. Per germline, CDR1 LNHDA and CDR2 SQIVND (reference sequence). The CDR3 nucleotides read TGTGCCAGTAGTACCAGTCCTACAGGGATTGGCGCTTCACCCCTCCACTTT. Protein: CASSTSPTGIGASPLHF.

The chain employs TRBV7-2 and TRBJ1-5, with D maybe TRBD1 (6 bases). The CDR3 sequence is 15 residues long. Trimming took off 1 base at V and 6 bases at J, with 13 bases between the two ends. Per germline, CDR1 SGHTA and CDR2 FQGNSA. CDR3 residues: CASSLVAGGGQPQHF. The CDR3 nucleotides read TGTGCCAGCAGCTTAGTGGCCGGGGGCGGTCAGCCCCAGCATTTT.

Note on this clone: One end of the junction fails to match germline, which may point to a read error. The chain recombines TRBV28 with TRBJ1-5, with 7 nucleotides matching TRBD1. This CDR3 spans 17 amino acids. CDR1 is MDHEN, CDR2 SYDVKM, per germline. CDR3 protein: CASSRDRDRFSNQPRHF. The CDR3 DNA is TGTGCCAGCAGCCGCGACCGGGACAGATTTAGCAATCAGCCCCGGCATTTT.

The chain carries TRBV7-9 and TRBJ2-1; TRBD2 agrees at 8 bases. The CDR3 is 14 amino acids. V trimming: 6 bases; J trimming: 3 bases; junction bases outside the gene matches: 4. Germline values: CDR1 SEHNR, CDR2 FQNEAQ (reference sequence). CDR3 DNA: TGTGCCAGCAGTTTTAGCGGGAACTACAATGAGCAGTTCTTC. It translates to CASSFSGNYNEQFF.

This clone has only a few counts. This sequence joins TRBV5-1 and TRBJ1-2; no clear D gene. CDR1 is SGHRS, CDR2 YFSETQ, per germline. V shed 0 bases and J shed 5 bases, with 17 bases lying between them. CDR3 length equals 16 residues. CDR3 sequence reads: CASSLASMGIAYGYTF. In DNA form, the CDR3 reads TGCGCCAGCAGCTTGGCCTCAATGGGTATTGCGTATGGCTACACCTTC.

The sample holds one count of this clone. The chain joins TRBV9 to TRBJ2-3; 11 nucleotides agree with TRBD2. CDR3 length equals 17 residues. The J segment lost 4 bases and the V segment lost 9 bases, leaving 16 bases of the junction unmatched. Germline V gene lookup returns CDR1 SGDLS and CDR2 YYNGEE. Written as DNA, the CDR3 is TGTGCCAACCTAGGTCTAGCGGGAGGCCGTAAATCAGATACGCAGTATTTT. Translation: CANLGLAGGRKSDTQYF.

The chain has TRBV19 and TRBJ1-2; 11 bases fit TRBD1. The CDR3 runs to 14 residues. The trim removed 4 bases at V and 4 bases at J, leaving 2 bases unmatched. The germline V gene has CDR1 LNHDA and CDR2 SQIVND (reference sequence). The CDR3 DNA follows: TGTGCCAGTAGTACGGACAGGGGGCCCTATGGCTACACCTTC. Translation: CASSTDRGPYGYTF.

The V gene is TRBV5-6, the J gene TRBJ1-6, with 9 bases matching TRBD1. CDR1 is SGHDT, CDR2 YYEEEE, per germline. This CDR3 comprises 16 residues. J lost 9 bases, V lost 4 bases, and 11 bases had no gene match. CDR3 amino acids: CASSRGTGFMSSPLHF. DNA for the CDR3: TGTGCCAGCAGCAGAGGGACAGGGTTCATGAGTTCACCCCTCCACTTT.

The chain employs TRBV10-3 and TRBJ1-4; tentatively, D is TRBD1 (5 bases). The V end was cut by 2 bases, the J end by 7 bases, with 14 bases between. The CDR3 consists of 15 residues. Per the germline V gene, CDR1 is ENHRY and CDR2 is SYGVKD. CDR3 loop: CAISEGALFGEKLFF. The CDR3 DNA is TGTGCCATCAGTGAGGGGGCATTATTTGGTGAAAAACTGTTTTTT.

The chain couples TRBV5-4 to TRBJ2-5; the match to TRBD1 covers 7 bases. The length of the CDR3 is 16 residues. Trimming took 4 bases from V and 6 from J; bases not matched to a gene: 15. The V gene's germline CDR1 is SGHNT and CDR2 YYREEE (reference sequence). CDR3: CASSPEGGQGEKTQYF. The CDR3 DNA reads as TGTGCCAGCAGCCCTGAGGGTGGGCAGGGGGAGAAGACCCAGTACTTC. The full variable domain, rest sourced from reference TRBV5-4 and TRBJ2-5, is ETGVTQSPTHLIKTRGQQVTLRCSSQSGHNTVSWYQQALGQGPQFIFQYYREEENGRGNFPPRFSGLQFPNYSSELNVNALELDDSALYLCASSPEGGQGEKTQYFGPGTRLLVL.

This CDR3 reads CASSIRVNTEAFF. DNA of the CDR3: TGTGCCAGTAGTATAAGGGTGAACACTGAAGCTTTCTTT. The chain recombines TRBV19 with TRBJ1-1; D uncertain. Germline values: CDR1 LNHDA, CDR2 SQIVND (reference sequence). Trimming removed 2 bases at V and 0 bases at J, with 4 bases between. The CDR3 consists of 13 residues.

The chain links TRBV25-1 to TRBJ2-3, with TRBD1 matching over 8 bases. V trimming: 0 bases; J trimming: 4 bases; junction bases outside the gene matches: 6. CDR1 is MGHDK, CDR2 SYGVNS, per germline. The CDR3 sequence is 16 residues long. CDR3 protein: CASSEYGGTGSDTQYF. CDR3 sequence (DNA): TGTGCCAGCAGTGAATATGGCGGGACAGGTTCAGATACGCAGTATTTT.

The CDR3 DNA reads as TGTGCCAGCAGCTCCCGACAGGGGGGGACTGAAGCTTTCTTT. Translated, it gives CASSSRQGGTEAFF. This chain links TRBV7-3 with TRBJ1-1; 9 positions agree with TRBD1. Trimming cost V 4 bases and J 5 bases; bases outside gene matches: 5. CDR3 length equals 14 residues. The germline CDR1 and CDR2 sequences are SGHTA and FQGTGA.

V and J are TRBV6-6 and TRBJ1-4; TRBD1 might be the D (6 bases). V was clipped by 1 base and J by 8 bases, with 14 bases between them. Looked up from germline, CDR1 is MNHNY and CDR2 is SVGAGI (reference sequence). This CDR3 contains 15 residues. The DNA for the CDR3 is TGTGCCAGCAGTTACTATGGGGGCATTACCGAAAAACTGTTTTTT. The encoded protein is CASSYYGGITEKLFF.

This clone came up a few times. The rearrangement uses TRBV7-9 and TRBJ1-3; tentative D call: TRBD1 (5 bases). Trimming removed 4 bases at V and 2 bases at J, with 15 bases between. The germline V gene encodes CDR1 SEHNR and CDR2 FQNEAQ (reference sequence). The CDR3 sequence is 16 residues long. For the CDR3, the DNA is TGTGCCAGCAGCTCGAGGGGAAAAGGAGCTGGAAACACCATATATTTT. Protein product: CASSSRGKGAGNTIYF.

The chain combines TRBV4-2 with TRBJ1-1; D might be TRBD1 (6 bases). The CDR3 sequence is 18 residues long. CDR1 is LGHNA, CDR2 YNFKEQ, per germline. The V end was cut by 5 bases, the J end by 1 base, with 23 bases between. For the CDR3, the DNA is TGTGCCAGCAGCAGATCCGCCCCCTCGACAGGATCGAACACTGAAGCTTTCTTT. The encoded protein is CASSRSAPSTGSNTEAFF.

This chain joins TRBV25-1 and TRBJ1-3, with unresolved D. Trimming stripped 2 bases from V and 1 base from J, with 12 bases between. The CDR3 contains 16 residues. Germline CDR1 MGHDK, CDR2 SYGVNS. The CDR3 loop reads CASSEPEGPSGNTIYF. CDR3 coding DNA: TGTGCCAGCAGTGAACCCGAGGGTCCATCTGGAAACACCATATATTTT. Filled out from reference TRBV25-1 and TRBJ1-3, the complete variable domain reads EADIYQTPRYLVIGTGKKITLECSQTMGHDKMYWYQQDPGMELHLIHYSYGVNSTEKGDLSSESTVSRIRTEHFPLTLESARPSHTSQYLCASSEPEGPSGNTIYFGEGSWLTVV.